This T cell receptor (beta chain) was documented in a study of vaccination and CD4 T cells after COVID-19. As for the study in general: Investigators took post-vaccine samples a median approximately 72 days after dose two, within a range of 14 to 241. The stimulating agents, overlapping spike peptides, came from SARS-CoV-2, HCoV-NL63, HCoV-OC43 and HCoV-229E.

Sequencing of cultured CD4+ T cell DNA used the Oncomine TCR Beta short-read assay. Cultures of CD4+ T cells served as the source for extracting genomic DNA. TCRdb redid the calling of the PCR reads with MiXCR, one entry per CDR3 protein. In the table there are about 10,000 distinct CDR3 sequences, about 30% of which are singletons. As to treatment: roughly 10-day PBMC culture with coronavirus spike peptide pools or control peptides (ViraFEST assay). Samples of CD4+ T cells were obtained from the unexposed donor before the COVID-19 pandemic (2011-2018). Peptide-pool expansion of antigen-specific T cells preceded TCR sequencing in ViraFEST. Worth noting for this clonotype: As yet, its antigen is unknown.

The CDR3 length is 13 residues. V lost 5 bases and J 3 bases, leaving 7 bases between the germline ends. Germline V gene data show CDR1 as MRHNA and CDR2 as SNTAGT. The receptor comes from a human donor in good health. The rearrangement links TRBV6-4 to TRBJ2-2; tentatively, D is TRBD1 (6 bases). The sequenced material came from CD4+ T cells from blood, cultured in vitro. CDR3 in amino acids: CASSNRDTGELFF. CDR3 DNA: TGTGCCAGCAGTAACAGGGACACCGGGGAGCTGTTTTTT.